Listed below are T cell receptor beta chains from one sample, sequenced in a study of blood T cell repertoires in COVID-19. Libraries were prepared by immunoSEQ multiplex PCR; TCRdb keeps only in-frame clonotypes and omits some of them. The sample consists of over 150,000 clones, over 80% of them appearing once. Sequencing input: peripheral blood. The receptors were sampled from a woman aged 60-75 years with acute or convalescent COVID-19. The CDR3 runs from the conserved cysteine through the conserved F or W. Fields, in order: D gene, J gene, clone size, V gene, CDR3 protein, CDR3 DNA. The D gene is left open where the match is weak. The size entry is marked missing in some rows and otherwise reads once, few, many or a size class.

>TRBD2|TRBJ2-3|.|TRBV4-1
CASSQEASGGSFDTQYF
TGCGCCAGCAGCCAAGAGGCGAGCGGGGGGAGCTTTGATACGCAGTATTTT
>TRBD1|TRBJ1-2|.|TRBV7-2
CASSPAPGQGYGYTF
TGTGCCAGCAGCCCGGCCCCGGGACAGGGGTATGGCTACACCTTC
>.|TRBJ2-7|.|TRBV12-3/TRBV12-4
CANSLGASYEQYF
TGTGCCAACAGCTTGGGGGCCTCCTACGAGCAGTACTTC
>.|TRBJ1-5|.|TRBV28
CASSLGQGPNQPQHF
TGTGCCAGCAGTTTAGGGCAGGGGCCCAATCAGCCCCAGCATTTT
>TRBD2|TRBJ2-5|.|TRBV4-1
CASSQDRAAGWETQYF
TGCGCCAGCAGCCAGGACCGGGCAGCGGGGTGGGAGACCCAGTACTTC
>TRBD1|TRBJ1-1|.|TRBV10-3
CAISERTGGTEAFF
TGTGCCATCAGTGAAAGGACAGGCGGCACTGAAGCTTTCTTT
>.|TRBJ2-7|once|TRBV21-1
CASSKGRTYEQYF
TGTGCCAGCAGCAAGGGGCGAACCTACGAGCAGTACTTC
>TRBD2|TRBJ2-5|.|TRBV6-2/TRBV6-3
CASSYSLAGGLDQETQYF
TGTGCCAGCAGTTACTCGCTAGCGGGGGGGCTAGATCAAGAGACCCAGTACTTC
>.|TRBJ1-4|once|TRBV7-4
CASSLVRVAFWVEKLFF
TGTGCCAGCAGCTTAGTCAGGGTGGCCTTTTGGGTTGAAAAACTGTTTTTT
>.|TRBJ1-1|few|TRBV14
CASSLFGNTEAFF
TGTGCCAGCAGCCTATTCGGGAACACTGAAGCTTTCTTT
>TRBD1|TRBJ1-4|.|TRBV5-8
CASSLGQGFEKLFF
TGTGCCAGCAGCTTGGGACAGGGGTTCGAAAAACTGTTTTTT
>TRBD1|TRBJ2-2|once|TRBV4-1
CASSQMGQGFNTGELFF
TGCGCCAGCAGCCAAATGGGACAGGGGTTTAACACCGGGGAGCTGTTTTTT
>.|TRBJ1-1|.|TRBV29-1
CSVSGEAFF
TGCAGCGTTAGCGGTGAAGCTTTCTTT
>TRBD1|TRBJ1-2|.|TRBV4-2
CASSQVGGQGANYGYTF
TGTGCCAGCAGCCAAGTGGGGGGACAGGGGGCTAACTATGGCTACACCTTC
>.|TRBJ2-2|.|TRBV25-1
CASSEYRTGRDGELFF
TGTGCCAGCAGTGAATATAGAACAGGAAGGGACGGGGAGCTGTTTTTT
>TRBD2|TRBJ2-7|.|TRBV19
CASSSRQRLAGGKPYEQYF
TGTGCCAGTAGTTCCCGACAACGACTAGCGGGGGGCAAGCCCTACGAGCAGTACTTC
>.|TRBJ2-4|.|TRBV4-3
CASSQERIGAQYF
TGCGCCAGCAGCCAAGAGAGGATAGGGGCTCAGTACTTC
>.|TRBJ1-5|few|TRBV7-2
CATGGRNQPQHF
TGTGCTACGGGGGGCAGGAATCAGCCCCAGCATTTT
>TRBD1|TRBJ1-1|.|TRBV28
CASRPGQPATEAFF
TGTGCCAGCAGGCCGGGACAGCCGGCAACTGAAGCTTTCTTT
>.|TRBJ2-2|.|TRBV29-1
CSGRDTGELFF
TGCAGCGGCAGGGATACCGGGGAGCTGTTTTTT
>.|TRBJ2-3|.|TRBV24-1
CATSDSVGAPDTQYF
TGTGCCACCAGTGATTCGGTGGGGGCCCCAGATACGCAGTATTTT
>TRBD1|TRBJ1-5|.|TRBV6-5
CASSRQGNQPQHF
TGTGCCAGCAGTCGACAGGGGAATCAGCCCCAGCATTTT
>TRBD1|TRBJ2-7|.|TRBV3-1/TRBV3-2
CASSQAFRQGTYEQYF
TGTGCCAGCAGCCAAGCCTTCAGACAGGGAACCTACGAGCAGTACTTC
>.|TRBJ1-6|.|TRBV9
CASSPPPRVNSPLHF
TGTGCCAGCAGCCCTCCTCCGAGGGTAAATTCACCCCTCCACTTT
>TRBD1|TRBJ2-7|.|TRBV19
CASSTGTGTGLYEQYF
TGTGCCAGTAGTACCGGAACCGGGACAGGGCTATACGAGCAGTACTTC
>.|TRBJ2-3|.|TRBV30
CAWIGQQTDTQYF
TGTGCCTGGATTGGACAGCAGACAGATACGCAGTATTTT
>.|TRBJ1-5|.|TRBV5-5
CASSLTGSNQPQHF
TGTGCCAGCAGCCTTACAGGCTCCAATCAGCCCCAGCATTTT
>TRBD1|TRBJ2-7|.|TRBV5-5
CASSLGGQGSHEQYF
TGTGCCAGCAGCTTGGGGGGACAGGGATCGCACGAGCAGTACTTC
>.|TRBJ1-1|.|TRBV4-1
CASSQDRGGRTEAFF
TGCGCCAGCAGCCAAGATCGCGGGGGGAGGACTGAAGCTTTCTTT
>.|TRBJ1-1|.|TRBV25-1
CASRIRQENTEAFF
TGTGCCAGCAGAATAAGACAGGAGAACACTGAAGCTTTCTTT
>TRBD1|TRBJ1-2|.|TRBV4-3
CASSLTDRGDYGYTF
TGCGCCAGCAGCCTGACCGACAGGGGTGACTATGGCTACACCTTC
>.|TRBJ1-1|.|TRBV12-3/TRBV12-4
CASSFPGQNEAFF
TGTGCCAGCAGTTTTCCTGGACAGAACGAAGCTTTCTTT
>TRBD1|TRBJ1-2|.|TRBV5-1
CASSLALRTGGARGYTF
TGCGCCAGCAGCTTGGCCCTGAGGACAGGGGGCGCGAGGGGCTACACCTTC
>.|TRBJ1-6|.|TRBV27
CASRTGGGFPSSYNSPLHF
TGTGCCAGCAGGACGGGGGGGGGCTTCCCAAGCTCCTATAATTCACCCCTCCACTTT
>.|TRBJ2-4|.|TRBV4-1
CASSQGESGSAKNIQYF
TGCGCCAGCAGCCAAGGTGAGTCGGGATCGGCCAAAAACATTCAGTACTTC
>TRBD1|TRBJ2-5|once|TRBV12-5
CASGLARTGWETQYF
TGTGCTAGTGGCCTTGCGAGGACAGGGTGGGAGACCCAGTACTTC
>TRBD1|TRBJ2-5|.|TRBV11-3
CASSSQGEETQYF
TGTGCCAGCAGCTCACAGGGGGAAGAGACCCAGTACTTC
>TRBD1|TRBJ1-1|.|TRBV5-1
CASSVTGMNTEAFF
TGCGCCAGCAGCGTGACAGGGATGAACACTGAAGCTTTCTTT
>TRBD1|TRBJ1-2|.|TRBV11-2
CASSSGQGDSSYTF
TGTGCCAGCAGCTCGGGACAGGGAGATTCAAGCTACACCTTC
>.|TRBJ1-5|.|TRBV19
CASSIKWPQPQHF
TGTGCCAGTAGTATAAAATGGCCTCAGCCCCAGCATTTT
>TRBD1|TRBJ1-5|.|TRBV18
CASSPLRGTGVDQPQHF
TGTGCCAGCTCACCCCTACGGGGGACAGGGGTCGATCAGCCCCAGCATTTT
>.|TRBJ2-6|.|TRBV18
CASSPRDTGANVLTF
TGTGCCAGCTCACCACGCGATACTGGGGCCAACGTCCTGACTTTC
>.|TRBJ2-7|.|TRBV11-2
CASSKVRGEQYF
TGTGCCAGCAGTAAAGTCCGGGGCGAGCAGTACTTC
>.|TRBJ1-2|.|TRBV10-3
CAISESSSPYGYTF
TGTGCCATCAGTGAGTCGAGTTCACCCTATGGCTACACCTTC
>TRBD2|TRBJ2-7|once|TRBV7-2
CASARGAYEQYF
TGTGCCAGCGCCCGGGGGGCCTACGAGCAGTACTTC
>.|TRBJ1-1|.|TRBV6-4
CASRRTEATEAFF
TGTGCCAGCAGGAGGACAGAGGCGACTGAAGCTTTCTTT
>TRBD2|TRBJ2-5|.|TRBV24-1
CATSDPSSGGGETQYF
TGTGCCACCAGTGATCCCTCTAGCGGGGGGGGCGAGACCCAGTACTTC
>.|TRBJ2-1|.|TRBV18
CASSPDSRQQFF
TGTGCCAGCTCACCAGACAGCCGCCAGCAGTTCTTC
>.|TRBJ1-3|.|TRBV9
CASSVDGTSSGNTIYF
TGTGCCAGCAGCGTAGATGGCACTAGCTCTGGAAACACCATATATTTT
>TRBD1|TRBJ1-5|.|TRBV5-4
CASSLDRGPYQPQHF
TGTGCCAGCAGCCTGGACAGGGGGCCTTATCAGCCCCAGCATTTT
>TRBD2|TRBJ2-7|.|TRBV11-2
CASSLGTSVYEQYF
TGTGCCAGCAGCTTAGGGACTAGCGTTTACGAGCAGTACTTC
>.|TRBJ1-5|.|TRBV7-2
CASSLEQASNQPQHF
TGTGCCAGCAGCTTAGAGCAGGCTAGCAATCAGCCCCAGCATTTT
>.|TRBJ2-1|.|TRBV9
CASSVGLAANNNEQFF
TGTGCCAGCAGCGTAGGTCTGGCAGCGAATAACAATGAGCAGTTCTTC
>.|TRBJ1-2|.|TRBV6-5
CASTPGANYGYTF
TGTGCCAGCACCCCGGGTGCTAACTATGGCTACACCTTC
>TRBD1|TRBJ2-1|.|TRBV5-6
CASSLTPSDRGPSGQFF
TGTGCCAGCAGCTTGACGCCCTCGGACAGGGGCCCCTCCGGGCAGTTCTTC
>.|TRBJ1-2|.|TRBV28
CASSLYGGYGYTF
TGTGCCAGCAGTTTATACGGGGGTTATGGCTACACCTTC
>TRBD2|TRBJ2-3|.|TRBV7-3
CASSPRTSGGPDTQYF
TGTGCCAGCAGCCCCCGGACTAGCGGGGGGCCAGATACGCAGTATTTT
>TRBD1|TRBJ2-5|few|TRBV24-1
CATSDAGTGVQETQYF
TGTGCCACCAGTGATGCCGGAACAGGGGTCCAAGAGACCCAGTACTTC
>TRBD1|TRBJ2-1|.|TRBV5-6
CASSLLDRHNEQFF
TGTGCCAGCAGCTTATTGGACAGGCACAATGAGCAGTTCTTC